This passage covers 11 T cell receptor beta chains from one sample sequenced in a study of blood T cells in healthy people across ages. Then a second PCR, running roughly 7 to 11 cycles, was carried out with a sample-barcoded 5' primer and a J-beta primer mix. TCRdb passed the 5' RACE reads through MiXCR, listing each CDR3 protein once. The sample holds hundreds of thousands of distinct CDR3 sequences, around 36% seen once. Sequencing input: blood. These receptors were collected from a man between 18 and 35 years old in good health.

This clonotype was recorded a few times. CDR3 loop: CAWSVTTGNQPQHF. CDR3 DNA sequence: TGTGCCTGGAGTGTAACGACAGGCAATCAGCCCCAGCATTTT. V is TRBV30 and J is TRBJ1-5; weak D call: TRBD1 (5 bases). Trimming shortened V by 0 bases and J by 2 bases, and 8 bases separated the two germline ends. The CDR3 is 14 residues long. Germline loops: CDR1 GTSNPN, CDR2 SVGIG (reference sequence).

This clonotype came up a few times. One base away lies a much larger clone, so this may be a sequencing read error. The CDR3 DNA reads TGCGCCAGCAGCCTGGGGGCGACTACGGGCACTGAAGCTTTCTTT. Protein sequence: CASSLGATTGTEAFF. The rearrangement links TRBV4-3 to TRBJ1-1; D may be TRBD1 (6 bases). The germline gives CDR1 LGHNA, CDR2 YSLEER. Trimming stripped 4 bases from V and 4 bases from J, with 16 bases between. CDR3 length equals 15 residues.

The sample holds one count of this clonotype. The chain recombines TRBV6-2 or TRBV6-3 with TRBJ2-7; tentative D call: TRBD1 (6 bases). Germline V gene data show CDR1 as MNHEY and CDR2 as SVGEGT. The CDR3 runs to 18 residues. Between the trimmed V and J ends, which lost 2 bases and 12 bases, there was a span of 32 bases. The CDR3 reads CASSYRLVNREGGNKWYF. CDR3 bases: TGTGCCAGCAGTTACCGGCTCGTCAACCGGGAAGGGGGAAACAAGTGGTACTTC.

About this clonotype: A much larger clone differs by one base, so this may be a read error. This chain joins TRBV4-3 and TRBJ2-1, with D possibly matching TRBD1 (5 bases). The CDR3 contains 16 residues. Germline V CDR1 and CDR2: LGHNA, YSLEER. In DNA form, the CDR3 reads TGCGCCGGCAGCCAAGATAGGGGTTCAACCTACAATGAGCAGTTCTTC. Translating it yields CAGSQDRGSTYNEQFF.

This clonotype has just a few counts. The rearrangement uses TRBV9 and TRBJ1-6; tentative D call: TRBD1 (5 bases). Germline V gives CDR1 SGDLS, CDR2 YYNGEE. The CDR3 covers 15 residues. V lost 0 bases and J lost 10, with 14 bases in between. The CDR3 here is CASSVDGQVRSPLHF. The CDR3 region has the DNA TGTGCCAGCAGCGTAGACGGACAAGTTCGATCACCCCTCCACTTT.

J is TRBJ2-1 and V is TRBV14; the D gene is possibly TRBD2 (6 bases). The CDR3 extends over 13 amino acids. With 0 bases removed from V and 10 bases from J, the gap between germline ends came to 10 bases. Per germline, CDR1 SGHDN and CDR2 FVKESK. CDR3 region: CASSQDRLAEQFF. CDR3 sequence (DNA): TGTGCCAGCAGCCAAGATCGGCTAGCGGAGCAGTTCTTC.

This clonotype showed up just a few times. The rearrangement joins TRBV7-2 to TRBJ1-5, with no clear D. V gave up 1 base and J gave up 2 bases, with 9 bases separating them. This CDR3 region has 15 residues. The germline CDR1 and CDR2 sequences are SGHTA and FQGNSA. This CDR3 is CASSLGIGGNQPQHF. DNA for the CDR3: TGTGCCAGCAGCTTAGGAATAGGCGGCAATCAGCCCCAGCATTTT.

The chain joins TRBV5-5 to TRBJ2-5; 7 bases fit TRBD1. Matching the DNA end better, TRBJ2-7 makes the J call doubtful. The CDR3 has 14 amino acids. Germline V gene data show CDR1 as SGHKS and CDR2 as YYEKEE (reference sequence). The CDR3: CASSPAGTDYEQYF. The CDR3 DNA sequence: TGTGCCAGCAGCCCCGCCGGGACAGACTACGAGCAGTACTTC.

This clonotype has only a few counts. V gene TRBV12-3 or TRBV12-4 combines with J gene TRBJ1-6; D unclear. Deletions cut 5 bases from V and 10 bases from J, with 9 bases between. The CDR3 is made up of 12 amino acids. The CDR3 sequence is CASSPQGSPLHF. In nucleotides, the CDR3 is TGTGCCAGCAGTCCGCAAGGGTCACCCCTCCACTTT.

This clonotype was recorded at least ten times. J is TRBJ1-2 and V is TRBV4-3; D call uncertain. The V end lost 0 bases, the J end lost 5 bases, and 4 bases lay between the germline ends. CDR3 length: 12 amino acids. CDR1 LGHNA and CDR2 YSLEER come from the germline V gene. DNA for the CDR3: TGCGCCAGCAGCCAAGATAATTATGGCTACACCTTC. Its protein product is CASSQDNYGYTF.

The gene calls are TRBV2 and TRBJ1-3, with D hard to call. CDR1 and CDR2 from the germline V gene are SNHLY and FYNNEI. Trimming took 2 bases from V and 0 from J, leaving 14 bases between them. The CDR3 length is 17 residues. CDR3 nucleotides: TGTGCCAGCAGTGAATTAGCCCCGTTAAGCTCTGGAAACACCATATATTTT. Translation gives CASSELAPLSSGNTIYF.